This T cell receptor (beta chain) was sequenced during a study of blood T cell repertoires in COVID-19. Using immunoSEQ multiplex PCR, the repertoire was profiled, and TCRdb retains in-frame clones only, with some absent. The profile shows 300,000 to 350,000 clones, 90% of them singletons. The study recruited people aged roughly 18 to 100 years across 20 to 30 US areas. The CDR3 sequence is 13 residues long. The V and J ends lost 5 bases and 8 bases, in that order; junction bases with no gene match: 8. From germline, CDR1 is MDHEN and CDR2 SYDVKM. The receptor was derived from a woman aged 25 to 39 who had been exposed to COVID-19. Source material: PBMCs or T cells enriched from blood (not recorded which). The gene calls are TRBV28 and TRBJ1-1, with 7 bases aligning to TRBD1. CDR3 protein: CASSGGTVREAFF. CDR3 DNA sequence: TGTGCCAGCAGTGGAGGGACAGTAAGGGAAGCTTTCTTT. The variable domain in full, completed from reference TRBV28 and TRBJ1-1, reads DVKVTQSSRYLVKRTGEKVFLECVQDMDHENMFWYRQDPGLGLRLIYFSYDVKMKEKGDIPEGYSVSREKKERFSLILESASTNQTSMYLCASSGGTVREAFFGQGTRLTVV.